The clone carrying this TCR beta chain was seen more than once but under ten times. As yet, its antigen is unknown. The data are from a study of T cell repertoires in cytomegalovirus infection. About the research overall: CMV epitopes in the study were HLA-C-restricted (recently identified) and HLA-B-restricted (well studied). TCR beta signatures that were public indicated CMV infection and matching HLA type.

Broader study findings: CMV-specific TCR beta clonotypes restricted by HLA-C dominated the ex vivo response.

TCRdb itself ran the reads through MiXCR, one entry per CDR3 protein. The sample carries 640,000 or so distinct CDR3 sequences, 33% recorded once. This CDR3 is built from 15 residues. The V segment lost 1 base and the J segment 10 bases; nucleotides outside the gene matches: 8. Germline CDR1 SGHVS, CDR2 FQNEAQ. This chain connects TRBV7-8 to TRBJ2-1; TRBD2 agrees at 9 bases. Sequencing was performed on cultured PBMCs, taken from culture after CMV antigen stimulation. The TCR originated in a human donor in good health (CMV status not recorded). Some clones in this sample may be carry-over from other donors' samples. The CDR3 DNA reads TGTGCCAGCAGCTTAGAAGGGACTAGCTCTTTCGAGCAGTTCTTC. This encodes CASSLEGTSSFEQFF.